This is a list of T cell receptor beta chains from one sample in a study of T cells in Graves' hyperthyroidism and ophthalmopathy. TCRdb re-analysed the multiplex PCR reads in MiXCR, keeping a single row per CDR3 protein. The data contain 750,000 to 900,000 distinct CDR3 sequences, 38% of them singletons. The sequenced material came from blood. The receptors shown here come from a man aged 18 to 35 with Graves' hyperthyroidism. Both conserved end residues are part of each CDR3.

J | V | CDR3
TRBJ2-7 | TRBV9 | CASSETSGRGYEQYF
TRBJ2-2 | TRBV20-1 | CSASLGRRNTGELFF
TRBJ2-7 | TRBV5-1 | CASSFWTETYEQYF
TRBJ2-5 | TRBV7-9 | CASRSDRAGETQYF
TRBJ2-5 | TRBV20-1 | CSAKTGRGQPQYF
TRBJ2-5 | TRBV29-1 | CSVVASQETQYF
TRBJ2-7 | TRBV7-9 | CASSPSRGSSHEQYF
TRBJ2-7 | TRBV12-3/TRBV12-4 | CASRQEGGPYEQYF
TRBJ2-7 | TRBV7-9 | CASSQGTVREQYF
TRBJ1-6 | TRBV12-3/TRBV12-4 | CASGLTGGGSPLHF
TRBJ1-1 | TRBV2 | CASIPGQGNEAFF
TRBJ1-3 | TRBV20-1 | CSARPTGGISGNTIYF
TRBJ1-1 | TRBV5-4 | CASSLGGSWTNTEAFF
TRBJ2-6 | TRBV5-4 | CASSSAPGQASGANVLTF
TRBJ2-6 | TRBV29-1 | CSVPGTSGANVLTF
TRBJ2-5 | TRBV29-1 | CSFSGAETQYF
TRBJ2-6 | TRBV10-3 | CAISEEGAGQANVLTF
TRBJ2-2 | TRBV6-5 | CASRAGGGGELFF
TRBJ1-2 | TRBV29-1 | CSVHRGDGYTF
TRBJ2-5 | TRBV20-1 | CSAIFGGPETQYF
TRBJ1-1 | TRBV9 | CASGFPLGGMNTEAFF
TRBJ2-7 | TRBV2 | CASGRTSGGDYEQYF
TRBJ2-2 | TRBV12-3/TRBV12-4 | CASSFRAGTGELFF
TRBJ2-2 | TRBV24-1 | CASSWVGVTGELFF
TRBJ2-7 | TRBV24-1 | CRRLAGGPHSYEQYF
TRBJ2-5 | TRBV7-9 | CASSGAILGSQETQYF
TRBJ1-1 | TRBV6-1 | CASSETDLNTEAFF
TRBJ1-5 | TRBV6-4 | CASSLGVYSNQPQHF
TRBJ2-2 | TRBV7-2 | CASSLGDNDDTGELFF
TRBJ1-6 | TRBV11-2 | CASSFRGSYNSPLHF
TRBJ1-1 | TRBV29-1 | CKVSGQGVTEAFF
TRBJ2-5 | TRBV25-1 | CASSEASGRALETQYF
TRBJ1-2 | TRBV12-3/TRBV12-4 | CASSPRAASYGYTF
TRBJ2-5 | TRBV20-1 | CSAKRAQETQYF
TRBJ2-7 | TRBV7-8 | CASSLGPGLTIIDEQYF
TRBJ1-6 | TRBV7-8 | CASSLALRNSPLHF
TRBJ1-4 | TRBV25-1 | CASSPLREHNEKLFF
TRBJ2-7 | TRBV2 | CASSELVSSYEQYF
TRBJ1-1 | TRBV29-1 | CSVTRNTEAFF
TRBJ2-7 | TRBV29-1 | CSVLGLDYEQYF
TRBJ1-5 | TRBV2 | CASRATGGAGQPQHF
TRBJ1-4 | TRBV2 | CASKTDRSNEKLFF
TRBJ2-7 | TRBV29-1 | CSGEDTGEYF
TRBJ2-2 | TRBV25-1 | CASIRARDNGELFF
TRBJ1-2 | TRBV19 | CASSMGQGINYGYTF
TRBJ1-3 | TRBV5-1 | CASSWRENQDMTGNTIYF